This record looks at one TCR beta chain sequence and its context. The CDR3 extends over 13 amino acids. V dropped 3 bases and J dropped 4 bases, with 9 bases sitting between them. Germline V lookup: CDR1 SGDLS, CDR2 YYNGEE. Assay: immunoSEQ multiplex PCR; the TCRdb copy retains only in-frame clones and omits some. Seen here are some 100,000 clones, around 94% observed once, and the top ten hold around 1.2%. This sample was taken from a study of T cell changes during pregnancy in multiple sclerosis. This rearrangement joins TRBV9 to TRBJ2-3; TRBD2 is a possible D gene (5 bases). This TCR was recovered from a female donor with multiple sclerosis, enrolled in a pregnancy study. Sequences were derived from peripheral blood, sampled in the second trimester of pregnancy. As DNA, the CDR3 is TGTGCCAGCAGCGGTCGGGAATCAGATACGCAGTATTTT. This translates into CASSGRESDTQYF.